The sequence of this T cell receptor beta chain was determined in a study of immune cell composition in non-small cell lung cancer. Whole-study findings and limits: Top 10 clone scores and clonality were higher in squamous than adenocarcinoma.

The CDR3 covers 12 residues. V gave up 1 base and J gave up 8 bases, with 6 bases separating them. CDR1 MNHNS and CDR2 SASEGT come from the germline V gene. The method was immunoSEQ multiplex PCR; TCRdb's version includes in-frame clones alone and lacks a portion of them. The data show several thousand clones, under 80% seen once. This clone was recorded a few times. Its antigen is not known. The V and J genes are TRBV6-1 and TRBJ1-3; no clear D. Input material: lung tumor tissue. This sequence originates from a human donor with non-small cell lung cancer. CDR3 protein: CASSEDGDTIYF. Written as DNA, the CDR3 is TGTGCCAGCAGTGAAGACGGAGACACCATATATTTT.